This TCR beta chain was observed in a study of CD8 T cells in ankylosing spondylitis. Study-level points and caveats: A TCR beta motif of 7 to 9 highly homologous variants seemed to mark ankylosing spondylitis blood. Several of the motif variants were reported before in synovial fluid and blood from reactive arthritis.

The CDR3 is 14 amino acids. V was trimmed by 6 bases and J by 0 bases, leaving 11 bases between them. Looked up from germline, CDR1 is LNHDA and CDR2 is SQIVND (reference sequence). TCRdb analysed the 5' RACE reads with MiXCR anew, one entry per CDR3 protein. The repertoire has 200,000 to 250,000 distinct CDR3 sequences, about 7.3% of them found once; the top ten carry approximately 14%. With regard to this clonotype: The antigen is unknown.

The sequence was obtained from a male donor with ankylosing spondylitis. This chain links TRBV19 with TRBJ1-1; D gene ambiguous. The sample comprised blood, either unsorted or a sorted T cell fraction (not recorded which). The CDR3 nucleotides read TGTGCCAGTAGATTGACAAACATGAACACTGAAGCTTTCTTT. Its protein is CASRLTNMNTEAFF.